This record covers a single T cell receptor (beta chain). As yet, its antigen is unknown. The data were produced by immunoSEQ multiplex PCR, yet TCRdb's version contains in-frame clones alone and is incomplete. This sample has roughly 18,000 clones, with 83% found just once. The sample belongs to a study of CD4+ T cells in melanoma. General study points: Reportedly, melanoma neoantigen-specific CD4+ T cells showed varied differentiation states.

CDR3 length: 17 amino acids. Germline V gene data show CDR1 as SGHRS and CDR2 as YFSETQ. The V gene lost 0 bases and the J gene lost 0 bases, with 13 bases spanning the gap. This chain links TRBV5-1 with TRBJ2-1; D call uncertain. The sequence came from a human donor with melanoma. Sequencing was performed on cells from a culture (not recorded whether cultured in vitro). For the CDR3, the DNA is TGCGCCAGCAGCTTGGAGCTCGATTTTCGCTCCTACAATGAGCAGTTCTTC. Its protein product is CASSLELDFRSYNEQFF.